The 24 T cell receptor beta chains below all came from one sample that was sequenced in a study of early T cells in non-severe SARS-CoV-2 infection. TCRdb reprocessed the 5' RACE reads via MiXCR and lists one record per CDR3 protein. In the table there are about 60,000 distinct CDR3 sequences, around 13% of which are singletons. The sequenced sample consisted of whole blood. These receptors all come from an adult who was a healthcare worker with PCR-confirmed SARS-CoV-2 infection or an uninfected control (not recorded which).

With respect to this clonotype: This may stem from a read error, because a much larger clone lies one nucleotide away. This chain connects TRBV29-1 to TRBJ1-5, with D tentatively TRBD1 (5 bases). The germline CDR1 and CDR2 sequences are SQVTM and ANQGSEA. The CDR3 sequence is 12 residues long. V lost 7 bases and J 0 bases, leaving 7 bases between the germline ends. The CDR3 coding sequence is TGCAGCGAGGGGACTAGCAATCAGCCCCAGCATTTT. This gives the protein CSEGTSNQPQHF.

This chain connects TRBV28 to TRBJ1-2, with D uncertain. The germline gives CDR1 MDHEN, CDR2 SYDVKM. Trimming left V 6 bases short and J 4 bases short, with 12 bases between. There are 13 residues in the CDR3. The CDR3 region has the DNA TGTGCCAGCAGGAACGGGCAGTCCTATGGCTACACCTTC. Protein product: CASRNGQSYGYTF.

This clonotype was observed a handful of times. This chain joins TRBV29-1 and TRBJ1-5; tentatively, D is TRBD1 (5 bases). The CDR3 runs to 16 residues. Trimming stripped 6 bases from V and 3 bases from J, with 21 bases between. Germline-derived CDR1 and CDR2 are SQVTM and ANQGSEA. CDR3 coding DNA: TGCAGCGTGGTAGGCGCCTCTGGGGGATTCAATCAGCCCCAGCATTTT. Amino acids: CSVVGASGGFNQPQHF.

At least ten counts were recorded for this clonotype. The V gene is TRBV15, the J gene TRBJ1-5; D might be TRBD1 (6 bases). In germline, CDR1 is LNHNV, CDR2 YYDKDF (reference sequence). The CDR3 length is 19 residues. V was trimmed by 6 bases and J by 6 bases, leaving 30 bases between them. The CDR3 DNA reads as TGTGCCACCAGTCCTACACCCCGGACAGTCCGGAATCATCTTCAGCCCCAGCATTTT. It encodes CATSPTPRTVRNHLQPQHF.

The sample holds many counts of this clonotype. The genes are TRBV12-3 or TRBV12-4 and TRBJ2-1; the D gene is possibly TRBD2 (5 bases). V shed 4 bases and J shed 2 bases, with 9 bases lying between them. The CDR3 covers 14 residues. The CDR3 DNA sequence: TGTGCCAGCAGTTCGGGGTCCACCTACAATGAGCAGTTCTTC. It encodes CASSSGSTYNEQFF.

This clonotype was seen ten or more times. The gene calls are TRBV7-9 and TRBJ2-3; D gene uncertain. With 0 bases removed from V and 5 bases from J, the gap between germline ends came to 9 bases. The CDR3 consists of 14 residues. Germline V gene sequence: CDR1 SEHNR, CDR2 FQNEAQ (reference sequence). CDR3 bases: TGTGCCAGCAGCTTAGCGTTAGCTGTAGATACGCAGTATTTT. This codes for CASSLALAVDTQYF.

This rearrangement joins TRBV5-1 to TRBJ2-1, with 8 bases aligning to TRBD2. CDR3 size: 16 residues. Trimming at V came to 0 bases and at J to 7 bases, leaving 9 bases not matched to a gene. Germline loops: CDR1 SGHRS, CDR2 YFSETQ. As DNA, the CDR3 is TGCGCCAGCAGCTTGGCCCCAGCGGGAGATTGGAATGAGCAGTTCTTC. This translates into CASSLAPAGDWNEQFF.

The rearrangement joins TRBV20-1 to TRBJ2-2; a weak D match, TRBD2 (6 bases). V was cut by 3 bases and J by 3 bases, with 11 bases left in between. This CDR3 contains 14 residues. Germline assignment: CDR1 DFQATT and CDR2 SNEGSKA (reference sequence). This CDR3 is CSASRERHTGELFF. The CDR3 DNA sequence: TGCAGTGCTAGTCGGGAGCGTCACACCGGGGAGCTGTTTTTT.

The chain combines TRBV5-4 with TRBJ2-4; D gene unclear. Germline CDR1 and CDR2: SGHNT and YYREEE (reference sequence). Trimming stripped 0 bases from V and 5 bases from J, with 6 bases between. The CDR3 is 13 amino acids. The CDR3 loop reads CASSLGGENIQYF. DNA for the CDR3: TGTGCCAGCAGCTTGGGAGGTGAAAACATTCAGTACTTC. Supplemented by reference TRBV5-4 and TRBJ2-4, the full variable domain reads ETGVTQSPTHLIKTRGQQVTLRCSSQSGHNTVSWYQQALGQGPQFIFQYYREEENGRGNFPPRFSGLQFPNYSSELNVNALELDDSALYLCASSLGGENIQYFGAGTRLSVL.

The sample holds many counts of this clonotype. The chain joins TRBV14 to TRBJ2-3, with no clear D. Germline V gives CDR1 SGHDN, CDR2 FVKESK. The CDR3 totals 13 residues. V was pared by 5 bases and J by 1 base, with 7 bases between. The CDR3 region is CASSYSRTDTQYF. The CDR3 DNA sequence: TGTGCCAGCAGCTACTCCCGCACAGATACGCAGTATTTT.

The chain joins TRBV4-1 to TRBJ2-2; the D is unclear. Looked up from germline, CDR1 is MGHRA and CDR2 is YSYEKL. The CDR3 runs 14 residues. Trimming cost V 2 bases and J 5 bases, with 9 bases left between them. DNA of the CDR3: TGCGCCAGCAGCCAACAGACACTAACCGGGGAGCTGTTTTTT. Translating it yields CASSQQTLTGELFF.

This clonotype has more than one count but fewer than ten. Because the CDR3's place on the DNA is in doubt, the DNA is left out and the CDR3 is given as listed by TCRdb. This sequence joins TRBV19 and TRBJ2-2; the table's TRBD1 call for D was not verified on the DNA. Germline-derived CDR1 and CDR2 are LNHDA and SQIVND (reference sequence). The CDR3 length is 14 residues, termini included. This CDR3 is CASTSGGTTGELFF.

The chain is built from TRBV20-1 and TRBJ2-1; D is unclear. Germline CDR1 reads DFQATT; CDR2 reads SNEGSKA (reference sequence). V was trimmed by 5 bases and J by 2 bases, leaving 10 bases between them. This CDR3 is 13 amino acids long. The CDR3 DNA follows: TGCAGTGCTCCCGGGCCTACCTACAATGAGCAGTTCTTC. Protein sequence: CSAPGPTYNEQFF.

The chain couples TRBV5-1 to TRBJ2-5; D perhaps matches TRBD1 (6 bases). V was clipped by 0 bases and J by 4 bases, with 10 bases between them. CDR3 length equals 14 residues. Germline values: CDR1 SGHRS, CDR2 YFSETQ. The CDR3: CASSLAGTSETQYF. The CDR3 DNA reads as TGCGCCAGCAGCTTGGCAGGGACATCAGAGACCCAGTACTTC. The full variable domain, with the rest looked up from reference TRBV5-1 and TRBJ2-5, is KAGVTQTPRYLIKTRGQQVTLSCSPISGHRSVSWYQQTPGQGLQFLFEYFSETQRNKGNFPGRFSGRQFSNSRSEMNVSTLELGDSALYLCASSLAGTSETQYFGPGTRLLVL.

Concerning this clonotype itself: A much larger clone differs from this one at a single base, so this may be a read error. The chain recombines TRBV15 with TRBJ2-5, with D perhaps matching TRBD1 (6 bases). Germline CDR1 is LNHNV and CDR2 is YYDKDF (reference sequence). This CDR3 contains 14 residues. The CDR3 sequence: CATCREDSSETQYF. In DNA form, the CDR3 reads TGTGCCACCTGCAGAGAGGACAGTAGCGAGACCCAGTACTTC. Looking up the rest from reference TRBV15 and TRBJ2-5 gives the full variable domain: DAMVIQNPRYQVTQFGKPVTLSCSQTLNHNVMYWYQQKSSQAPKLLFHYYDKDFNNEADTPDNFQSRRPNTSFCFLDIRSPGLGDTAMYLCATCREDSSETQYFGPGTRLLVL.

Concerning this clonotype: A clone one base away is much larger, so this may be a read error. The conserved phenylalanine or tryptophan is not found at the CDR3 terminus, so this likely reflects a read error. The chain combines TRBV6-2 or TRBV6-3 with TRBJ1-5; 7 bases align to TRBD1. The ends lost 2 bases at V and 7 bases at J; junction bases unmatched: 5. CDR3 length equals 14 residues. Looked up from germline, CDR1 is MNHEY and CDR2 is SVGEGT. CDR3 loop: CASSYRGTVQPQHS. DNA of the CDR3: TGTGCCAGCAGTTACAGGGGGACAGTGCAGCCCCAGCATTCT.

This clonotype was detected a few times. This chain connects TRBV4-3 to TRBJ2-3, with 8 bases matching TRBD2. Germline CDR1 LGHNA, CDR2 YSLEER. The CDR3 totals 15 residues. Unmatched junction bases numbered 3, after V lost 1 base and J lost 3 bases. CDR3 DNA: TGCGCCAGCAGCCAAGCGGGGGGGAAGACAGATACGCAGTATTTT. Translating it yields CASSQAGGKTDTQYF.

This clonotype was observed many times. This chain joins TRBV15 and TRBJ2-5; D perhaps matches TRBD1 (6 bases). The V end was cut by 0 bases, the J end by 5 bases, with 10 bases between. CDR1 LNHNV and CDR2 YYDKDF come from the germline V gene (reference sequence). The CDR3 length is 14 residues. The CDR3 sequence is CATSREDSSETQYF. The CDR3 nucleotides are TGTGCCACCAGCAGAGAGGACAGTAGCGAGACCCAGTACTTC.

V usage is TRBV27 and J usage is TRBJ1-6, with a possible D match to TRBD1 (5 bases). Germline loops: CDR1 MNHEY, CDR2 SMNVEV (reference sequence). The V gene lost 6 bases and the J gene lost 10 bases, with 13 bases spanning the gap. The CDR3 spans 13 residues. In nucleotides, the CDR3 is TGTGCCAGCAGACCTGACAGATACTCACCCCTCCACTTT. Its translation: CASRPDRYSPLHF.

This clonotype appeared a few times. This sequence joins TRBV3-1 and TRBJ1-2, with no clear D. This CDR3 region has 14 residues. Trimming took off 0 bases at V and 5 bases at J, with 10 bases between the two ends. In germline, CDR1 is LGHDT, CDR2 YNNKEL (reference sequence). The CDR3 region is CASSQERPGYGYTF. The CDR3 DNA follows: TGTGCCAGCAGCCAAGAACGACCGGGGTATGGCTACACCTTC.

The V gene is TRBV4-1, the J gene TRBJ2-2, with TRBD1 matching over 8 bases. The length of the CDR3 is 15 residues. Losses at the gene ends were 4 bases for V and 3 bases for J; bases not matched to a gene: 4. Germline lookup yields CDR1 MGHRA and CDR2 YSYEKL. CDR3 sequence: CASSRGQGYTGELFF. The CDR3 region has the DNA TGCGCCAGCAGCCGAGGACAGGGTTACACCGGGGAGCTGTTTTTT.

This clonotype was detected a few times. CDR3 residues: CASSAPSEQYF. CDR3 in DNA: TGTGCCAGCAGCGCCCCATCCGAGCAGTACTTC. This chain links TRBV7-9 with TRBJ2-7; D is ambiguous. CDR1 is SEHNR, CDR2 FQNEAQ, per germline (reference sequence). The CDR3 length is 11 residues. The ends were cut back, 5 bases at V and 6 bases at J, with 8 bases in the middle.

This clonotype was recorded at least ten times. This rearrangement joins TRBV7-3 to TRBJ2-3; D may match TRBD1 or TRBD2 (5 bases each). The length of the CDR3 is 17 residues. The V and J ends lost 5 bases and 0 bases respectively, with 18 bases between them. The germline CDR1 and CDR2 sequences are SGHTA and FQGTGA. The CDR3 spells CASSLHGVGGSTDTQYF. CDR3 bases: TGTGCCAGCAGCCTGCACGGAGTTGGGGGTAGCACAGATACGCAGTATTTT.

This clonotype has more than one count but fewer than ten. The chain recombines TRBV12-3 or TRBV12-4 with TRBJ2-3; possible D gene TRBD2, 6 bases. The ends were cut back, 5 bases at V and 0 bases at J, with 12 bases in the middle. CDR3 size: 15 residues. CDR3 amino acids: CASSVSGSSTDTQYF. CDR3 bases: TGTGCCAGCAGTGTTAGCGGATCTAGCACAGATACGCAGTATTTT.